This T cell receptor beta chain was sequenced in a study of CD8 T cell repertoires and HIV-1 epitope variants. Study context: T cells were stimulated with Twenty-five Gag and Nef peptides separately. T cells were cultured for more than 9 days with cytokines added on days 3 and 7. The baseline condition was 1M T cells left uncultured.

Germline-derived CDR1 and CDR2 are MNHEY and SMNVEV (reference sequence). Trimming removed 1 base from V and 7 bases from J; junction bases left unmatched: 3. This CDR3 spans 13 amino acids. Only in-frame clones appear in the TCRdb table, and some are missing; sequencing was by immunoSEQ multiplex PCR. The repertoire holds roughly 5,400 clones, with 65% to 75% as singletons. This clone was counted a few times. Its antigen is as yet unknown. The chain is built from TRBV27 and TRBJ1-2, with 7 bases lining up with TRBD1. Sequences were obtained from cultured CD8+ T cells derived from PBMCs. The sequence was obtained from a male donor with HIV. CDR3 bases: TGTGCCAGCAGTTTATTGACAGGGAGTGGCTACACCTTC. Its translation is CASSLLTGSGYTF.